This paragraph covers one TCR beta chain sequence. What it recognizes is unknown. Treatment: some 20 received Ad26.COV2.S at low or high dose, single or two shots; several received placebo; per-sample allocation not given. At day 63 after the first vaccine or placebo injection, samples were drawn. SARS-CoV-2 spike from the Wuhan strain was encoded by the vaccine, an Ad26 vector. The sample is drawn from a study of Ad26.COV2.S vaccination and SARS-CoV-2 variants. Study-wide background: Enrollment placed the donor in the COV1001 Ad26.COV2.S trial arm.

The CDR3 length is 11 residues. Germline CDR1 reads ENHRY; CDR2 reads SYGVKD. Between the trimmed V and J ends, which lost 3 bases and 7 bases, there was a span of 3 bases. Generated by immunoSEQ multiplex PCR, the TCRdb table keeps only in-frame clones and is missing some. This sample has about 440,000 clones, with 90% found just once. The study, taken as a whole, reports: Vaccinated individuals (as opposed to placebo recipients) had higher spike-specific TCR breadth.

The sequence was collected from a person between 18 and 60 years old who received the Ad26.COV2.S COVID-19 vaccine or a placebo. Specimen: peripheral blood, collected in a trial of Ad26.COV2.S vaccine versus placebo. This chain connects TRBV10-3 to TRBJ2-2, with unresolved D. The CDR3 protein is CAISDGGELFF. CDR3 bases: TGTGCCATCAGTGATGGCGGGGAGCTGTTTTTT.